The T cell receptor beta chain described here comes from a study of post-analysis software for immune sequencing data. For the study at large: Multiple sclerosis in the patients followed relapsing-remitting, secondary progressive and progressive-relapsing courses. Study findings and constraints: Same-batch preparations were strongly co-clustered by F measure. Patients showed TRBV5-6, TRBV5-1 and TRBV20-1 among five TRBV segments more frequent than in controls. Compared with controls, patients showed significantly lower normalized Chao1 diversity.

A note on this clonotype: The target antigen is unknown.

TCR beta cDNA libraries had unique molecular identifiers. One entry per CDR3 protein results from TCRdb running MiXCR on the PCR reads. This repertoire shows 550,000 to 700,000 distinct CDR3 sequences, about 40% found once; its top ten account for under 2%. The CDR3 spans 11 residues. Per germline, CDR1 MNHNS and CDR2 SASEGT. Trimming removed 8 bases at V and 5 bases at J, with 9 bases between. Sequenced material: blood. This TCR was recovered from a girl aged 10-17 years with multiple sclerosis. V gene TRBV6-1 combines with J gene TRBJ2-5; a weak D match, TRBD1 (5 bases). CDR3 sequence (DNA): TGTGCCAGCGGACATTCCGAGACCCAGTACTTC. Encoded protein: CASGHSETQYF.